This T cell receptor (beta chain) was found in a study of response to subunit inactivated influenza vaccine. One entry per CDR3 protein, called by TCRdb with MiXCR from the RT-PCR reads. In the table there are 490,000 or so distinct CDR3 sequences, about 8% of which are singletons. This clonotype appeared many times. This CDR3 spans 14 amino acids. The germline V gene encodes CDR1 SGHRS and CDR2 YFSETQ. V shed 2 bases and J shed 8 bases, with 14 bases lying between them. The source is a man aged 45-69 years who received an inactivated influenza vaccine. This chain uses TRBV5-1 with TRBJ2-1; D is unresolved. The sequencing used PBMCs from blood, collected around 25 months after vaccination. The CDR3 region has the DNA TGCGCCAGCAGCTTCCGCGGACGGGCATATGAGCAGTTCTTC. Its protein is CASSFRGRAYEQFF.